This T cell receptor beta chain appears in the sequencing data of a study of blood T cell repertoires in COVID-19 (dated by TCRdb to the early 2020s). Background for the entire study: Samples covering the acute and convalescent phases of COVID-19 were provided by collaborators in the United States, Italy and Spain. The material from the prospective study consisted of cDNA or gDNA derived from T cells, B-cell-depleted T cells, or PBMCs. Subjects who had been exposed to COVID-19, were actively infected with it, or had recovered from it provided the deeply sampled blood TCRbeta repertoires that made up the dataset. The repertoires were released in a freely available public database meant as a resource for research on the immune response to SARS-CoV-2. The samples were drawn from the first 160 participants of the ongoing ImmuneRACE study and from 950 to 1,500 subjects provided by 6 global collaborators. Sample metadata almost always included a de-identified subject ID, COVID-19 status, age in years and sex. HLA class I and class II types, where available, came from metadata supplied by the sample provider rather than from assay-based typing.

Collaborating institutions collected whole blood in K2EDTA tubes following their own protocols. For TCRbeta analysis, collaborators shipped samples in one of three forms: frozen whole blood, isolated PBMCs, or DNA extracted from either of those sample types. Details on this clone: Its antigen is still unknown. No base quality information exists; no much larger clone differs at one position.

The CDR3 sequence holds 17 residues, the cysteine and phenylalanine included. The read is trimmed to its CDR3 DNA, 51 bases read in frame from base 1. V trim: 0 bases; J trim: 3 bases; unmatched bases: 10. CDR1 and CDR2 were assigned from the germline V gene as MGHRA and YSYEKL. Paper-wide results and their limitations: How much clinical and demographic metadata was included differed by source and by participant, and the metadata was provided uncurated.

The immunoSEQ Assay, a bias-controlled multiplex PCR, was used to amplify TCRbeta CDR3 regions from genomic DNA. The original pipeline was this. Within the assay, amplification of reference gene primers was used to estimate how many nucleated cells each sample contained. Sequence reads were collapsed and filtered to measure the absolute abundance of every unique TCRbeta CDR3 rearrangement. For each sample, productive Simpson clonality was calculated by taking the square root of Simpson's diversity index across productive rearrangements. What TCRdb holds here is the immuneACCESS table cut down to in-frame rearrangements. Part of the clones is not present; checked against another copy, under half of the missing clones reflect an unresolved V gene, and the others are unexplained. That table supplies the V and J calls and clone size; D and trimming were determined from the DNA. In this sample the table shows fewer than 400,000 clones, about 85% of which occur a single time. The ten biggest clones cover 3% to 4.5% of the sample.

This chain is built from TRBV4-1 and TRBJ1-2; 7 nucleotides in the junction match TRBD1. This TCR was recovered from a woman younger than 35 with acute or convalescent COVID-19. Source material: peripheral blood. The CDR3 in this case is CASSQEGWDSWDYGYTF. The nucleotides are TGCGCCAGCAGCCAAGAAGGGTGGGACAGCTGGGACTATGGCTACACCTTC.